This T cell receptor (beta chain) originates from a study of shared clonotypes between healthy human individuals. The repertoire was sequenced with immunoSEQ multiplex PCR; TCRdb's copy has only in-frame clones and lacks some. The sample holds roughly 640,000 clones, approximately 74% seen once. The germline V gene has CDR1 ENHRY and CDR2 SYGVKD. The length of the CDR3 is 13 residues. V dropped 2 bases and J dropped 8 bases, with 12 bases sitting between them. This clonotype was obtained from a woman in her 30s in good health. The chain employs TRBV10-3 and TRBJ1-2, with D perhaps matching TRBD1 (6 bases). Sequences were obtained from memory CD4+ T cells sorted from blood. As to subset: CD45RA-negative fraction. The CDR3 loop is CAISEGNRAGYTF. Written as DNA, the CDR3 is TGTGCCATCAGTGAGGGGAACAGGGCGGGCTACACCTTC.